The sequence of this TCR beta chain was determined in a study of shared clonotypes between healthy human individuals. General study results and limits: Shared clonotypes: approximately 5.3% naive CD4, around 3.5% naive CD8, 2.3% memory CD4, approximately 0.41% memory CD8.

Unmatched junction bases numbered 5, after V lost 7 bases and J lost 0 bases. The CDR3 runs to 13 residues. Germline CDR1 and CDR2: SQVTM and ANQGSEA. The naive CD8 population came from CD45RO-negative cells selected for CCR7, without terminally differentiated effector memory CD45RA+ cells. Points on this clone: What it binds is not known.

For sorted subsets, approximately 200 ng DNA per replicate equaled around 30,000 T cell genomes. Data came from immunoSEQ multiplex PCR; TCRdb stores just in-frame clones and leaves some out. The sample records about 2.1 million clones, just over 90% being singletons. Sequencing input: naive CD8+ T cells from PBMCs. The chain couples TRBV29-1 to TRBJ1-1, with 7 bases aligning to TRBD1. This sequence originates from a man younger than 30 in good health. Some clones in this sample may be carry-over from other donors' samples. The CDR3 bases are TGCAGCGACCTTACAGGGGTGAACACTGAAGCTTTCTTT. This translates into CSDLTGVNTEAFF.